The source of this TCR beta chain is a study of blood T cell repertoires in COVID-19. About the study: Spain, Italy and the United States supplied samples that represented acute and convalescent COVID-19.

The CDR3 sequence is 15 residues long. Trimming left V 6 bases short and J 6 bases short, with 20 bases between. From germline, CDR1 is MNHEY and CDR2 SVGAGI. The method was immunoSEQ multiplex PCR; TCRdb's version includes in-frame clones alone and lacks a portion of them. The table has 200,000 to 250,000 clones, around 84% seen once. This rearrangement joins TRBV6-5 to TRBJ1-2; D perhaps matches TRBD1 (6 bases). The sequence derives from a human donor in a cohort sampled during active COVID-19. The sample consisted of peripheral blood. The CDR3 loop reads CASSQTGSGNNGYTF. CDR3 nucleotides: TGTGCCAGCAGCCAGACAGGATCGGGAAATAATGGCTACACCTTC.